This T cell receptor beta chain was observed in a study of CD8+ T cells in alopecia areata (dated by TCRdb to 2016 to 2019). General notes on the study: Treated patients were enrolled in an open-label pilot trial of oral tofacitinib, 5 to 10 mg twice daily, for moderate-to-severe alopecia areata. Tofacitinib was administered for 6 to 18 months, and 6 months of follow-up off drug were then conducted to assess delayed response and recurrence. The SALT score, which quantifies the percentage of affected scalp surface area, was used to measure disease severity in treated patients. TCRbeta CDR3 regions were amplified by immunoSEQ multiplex PCR using 35 Vbeta forward and 13 Jbeta reverse primers. In humans, TCRbeta sequencing was performed on scalp tissue and on sorted CD4+ and CD8+ peripheral blood T cells from healthy controls and from patients with patchy or totalis/universalis alopecia areata. Scalp clonality was compared among normal scalp (n=4), patchy alopecia areata scalp (n=8), and alopecia totalis/universalis scalp (n=8). RNA was extracted with the PAXgene miRNA kit for fixed scalp, the miRNeasy kit for PBMCs, and the RNeasy kit for mouse skin. Patients on tofacitinib were biopsied at baseline and after 4 and 24 weeks of treatment, and several of the patients also had a later scalp biopsy. High-throughput TCRbeta sequencing was used to examine T cell clonal expansion in alopecia areata in both the C3H/HeJ mouse model and human patients. On the study overall, not on this receptor specifically: With tofacitinib, both scalp clonality and the number of expanded CD8+ clones among the top 100 scalp clones went down significantly. Shared TCR sequences between patients were less evident than in mice, which may be partly attributable to HLA diversity in the patient population. During tofacitinib treatment, many expanded lesional clones remained in scalp and blood, and this persistence may partly explain relapse after treatment is stopped. The treated cohort was small, with a single nonresponder, so links between baseline CD8+ expansion and response need larger studies. Unlike mouse skin, where gammadelta T cells dominate, normal human skin contains resident alphabeta T cells that get sequenced too, which complicates analysis of the scalp TCR repertoire. Lesional scalp, especially in alopecia totalis/universalis, showed higher clonality and more expanded CD8+ clones than normal scalp, suggesting antigenic drive.

The library was generated by the immunoSEQ multiplex PCR assay. RNA was extracted from all samples and reverse transcribed into cDNA, which served as template for TCR sequencing. First-strand cDNA was synthesized with SuperScript III using a 2:1 mix of oligo-dT and random hexamers. A synthetic immune receptor repertoire was used to assess amplification bias, and residual bias was removed computationally. In the source study's methods: Raw reads were preprocessed to remove errors, and CDR3 was defined according to IMGT conventions as the region from the conserved cysteine to phenylalanine. Clonality was computed as 1 minus the Shannon entropy, with the entropy normalized by log2 of the number of productive unique TCRs. Whether scalp clones were CD4 or CD8 was inferred by matching scalp TCRbeta sequences against CD4 and CD8 repertoires sorted from blood. TCRdb mirrors the immuneACCESS table, restricted to in-frame sequences. Some clones are absent from its copies; in checked studies, under half trace to an unresolved V gene, and the reason for the others is unknown. V, J and clone size are taken as reported in that table, and D and trimming were inferred from the DNA itself. The sample table holds 160,000 or so clones, of which about three fifths were seen once. The ten largest clones represent approximately 16% of the sample.

V sheds 8 bases and J sheds 1 base, leaving 14 bases between their ends. The cysteine opens and the phenylalanine closes a CDR3 of 14 amino acids. The retained sequence is limited to the CDR3, 42 bases, with the frame set at the first base. In the paper's terms, the treatment or condition label means: oral pan-JAK inhibitor, 5-10 mg twice daily. From alopecia areata patients, peripheral blood was collected along with lesional scalp punch biopsies. PBMCs were isolated by density centrifugation and stained for CD3, CD4 and CD8, after which CD4+ and CD8+ T cells were sorted on a FACSAria. In the case of this clone: The antigen it recognizes is unknown. There are no base qualities to consult, and no much larger clone falls within one base.

The sample consisted of CD4+ T cells sorted from blood, taken between weeks 55 and 65, from a patient treated with tofacitinib. The receptor's source is a human donor with alopecia areata. The V and J segments used are TRBV23-1 and TRBJ1-1; the D gene assignment is ambiguous. Being an ORF, TRBV23-1 has a function that is uncertain. For the CDR3, the sequence is CASPWTKGNTEAFF. The nucleotides read TGCGCCAGCCCCTGGACGAAGGGGAACACTGAAGCTTTCTTT.